This T cell receptor beta chain originates from a study of T-cell memory formation after mild COVID-19. V gave up 1 base and J gave up 6 bases; unmatched junction bases: 7. The CDR3 loop spans 16 amino acids. Germline V gene data show CDR1 as SGHRS and CDR2 as YFSETQ. TCRdb fed the 5' RACE reads into MiXCR, producing one record per CDR3 protein. The sample lists 360,000 or so distinct CDR3 sequences, 25% to 30% occurring once. Sequencing was carried out using PBMCs or a T cell subset sorted from them (not recorded which). The TCR sequence derives from an adult woman who had mild COVID-19 (a few samples of this study predate the infection). Cell type and time point are not known. V and J are TRBV5-1 and TRBJ2-1, with TRBD2 identical over 10 bases. The CDR3 DNA reads as TGCGCCAGCAGCTTGACCCCTAGCGGGAGTATCAATGAGCAGTTCTTC. This encodes CASSLTPSGSINEQFF.